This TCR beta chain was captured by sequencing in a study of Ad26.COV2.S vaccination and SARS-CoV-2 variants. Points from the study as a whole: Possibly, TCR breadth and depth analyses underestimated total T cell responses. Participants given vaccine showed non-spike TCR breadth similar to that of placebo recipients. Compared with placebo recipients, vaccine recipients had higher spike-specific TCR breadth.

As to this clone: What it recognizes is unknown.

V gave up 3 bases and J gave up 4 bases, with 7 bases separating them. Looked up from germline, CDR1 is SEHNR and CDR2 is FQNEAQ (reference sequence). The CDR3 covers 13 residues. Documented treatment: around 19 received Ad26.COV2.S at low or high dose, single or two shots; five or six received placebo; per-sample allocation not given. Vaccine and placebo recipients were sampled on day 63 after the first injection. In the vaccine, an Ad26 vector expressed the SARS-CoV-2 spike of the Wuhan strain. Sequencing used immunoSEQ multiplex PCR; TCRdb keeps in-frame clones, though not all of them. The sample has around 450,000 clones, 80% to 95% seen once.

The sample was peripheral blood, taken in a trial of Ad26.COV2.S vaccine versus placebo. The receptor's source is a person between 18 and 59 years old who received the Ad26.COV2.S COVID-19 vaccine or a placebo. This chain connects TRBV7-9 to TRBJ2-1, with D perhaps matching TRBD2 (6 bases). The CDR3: CASSFGTYNEQFF. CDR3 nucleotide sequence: TGTGCCAGCAGCTTCGGGACTTACAATGAGCAGTTCTTC.